Listed below are T cell receptor beta chains from one sample, sequenced in a study of technical replicates of blood from a handful of donors. Here immunoSEQ multiplex PCR was the method, and the copy in TCRdb shows in-frame clones only, minus some. This repertoire shows around 71,000 clones, over 85% found once; its top ten account for about 0.37%. Sequencing was carried out using T cells isolated from PBMCs. These receptors all stem from a human donor in good health. Each CDR3 is given with its conserved first and last residue. A D gene is named only where the DNA matches it firmly. Clone size is given for some rows only: seen once, a few or many times, or a class if the clone is expanded.

cdr3_length j_call v_call clone_size d_call cdr3_aa cdr3_nt
15 TRBJ1-2 TRBV7-3 - - CASSLGGQRAAGYTF TGTGCCAGCAGCTTAGGTGGGCAGAGGGCAGCGGGCTACACCTTC
13 TRBJ1-1 TRBV6-1 - TRBD1 CASKQGVGTEAFF TGTGCCAGCAAACAGGGGGTGGGAACTGAAGCTTTCTTT
15 TRBJ1-4 TRBV15 - - CATSKPGGLNEKLFF TGTGCCACCAGCAAACCGGGAGGGCTTAATGAAAAACTGTTTTTT
16 TRBJ2-3 TRBV7-2 - - CASSLVQAPYTDTQYF TGTGCCAGCAGCTTAGTACAGGCACCTTACACAGATACGCAGTATTTT
14 TRBJ1-1 TRBV19 - - CASSIRGSNTEAFF TGTGCCAGTAGTATTAGGGGTTCGAACACTGAAGCTTTCTTT
15 TRBJ2-6 TRBV29-1 - - CSVEAGGSGANVLTF TGCAGCGTTGAGGCCGGGGGCTCTGGGGCCAACGTCCTGACTTTC
13 TRBJ2-7 TRBV5-1 - - CASSLSREYEQYF TGCGCCAGCAGCTTGTCCAGGGAATACGAGCAGTACTTC
15 TRBJ2-2 TRBV15 - - CATSRGGGDTGELFF TGTGCCACCAGCAGAGGAGGGGGAGACACCGGGGAGCTGTTTTTT
13 TRBJ2-5 TRBV30 - - CAWSYGPQETQYF TGTGCCTGGTCGTACGGTCCCCAAGAGACCCAGTACTTC
15 TRBJ2-1 TRBV7-2 - TRBD2 CASSLGAGGYNEQFF TGTGCCAGCAGCTTAGGAGCGGGAGGTTACAATGAGCAGTTCTTC
15 TRBJ1-2 TRBV2 - TRBD1 CASRPGQGVNYGYTF TGTGCCAGCAGACCGGGACAGGGGGTCAACTATGGCTACACCTTC
12 TRBJ1-4 TRBV27 - - CASSPTNEKLFF TGTGCCAGCAGTCCGACTAATGAAAAACTGTTTTTT
14 TRBJ1-1 TRBV19 few - CASSIYRGATEAFF TGTGCCAGTAGTATCTACCGGGGTGCCACTGAAGCTTTCTTT
12 TRBJ2-7 TRBV11-2 - TRBD1 CASSLTGEEQYF TGTGCCAGCAGCCTTACAGGGGAAGAGCAGTACTTC
16 TRBJ2-1 TRBV21-1 - - CASSSNEAVYNNEQFF TGTGCCAGCAGCTCAAACGAAGCGGTATACAACAATGAGCAGTTCTTC
14 TRBJ2-1 TRBV29-1 once - CSVEGSGRHNEQFF TGCAGCGTTGAAGGGAGCGGTCGACACAATGAGCAGTTCTTC
15 TRBJ1-2 TRBV5-1 - - CASSLADSFEYGYTF TGCGCCAGCAGCTTAGCGGACAGTTTCGAATATGGCTACACCTTC
13 TRBJ1-5 TRBV5-1 - - CASSPTGSKPQHF TGCGCCAGCAGCCCCACAGGGTCCAAGCCCCAGCATTTT
17 TRBJ2-7 TRBV7-2 - - CASSSSAGRFTLYEQYF TGTGCCAGCAGCTCATCTGCGGGGCGTTTCACCCTCTACGAGCAGTACTTC
12 TRBJ2-1 TRBV9 - TRBD2 CASDGAGGEQFF TGTGCCAGCGACGGAGCCGGGGGGGAGCAGTTCTTC
16 TRBJ2-5 TRBV5-6 - TRBD1 CASSLIGDRYQETQYF TGTGCCAGCAGCTTGATAGGGGACAGGTACCAAGAGACCCAGTACTTC
15 TRBJ2-7 TRBV4-3 - TRBD1 CASSQEGTVTYEQYF TGCGCCAGCAGCCAAGAAGGGACAGTAACCTACGAGCAGTACTTC
15 TRBJ1-5 TRBV11-2 - - CASSLDHDIYQPQHF TGTGCCAGCAGCTTAGATCATGACATATATCAGCCCCAGCATTTT
17 TRBJ1-4 TRBV4-1 - TRBD1 CASSPVFLQGENEKLFF TGCGCCAGCAGCCCTGTTTTCCTACAGGGGGAAAATGAAAAACTGTTTTTT
15 TRBJ1-4 TRBV25-1 - - CASSFITGGDEKLFF TGTGCCAGCAGTTTCATAACTGGGGGCGATGAAAAACTGTTTTTT
15 TRBJ2-1 TRBV27 - TRBD2 CASSQGLAEGEEQFF TGTGCCAGCAGTCAGGGACTAGCGGAAGGTGAAGAGCAGTTCTTC
13 TRBJ2-1 TRBV25-1 once TRBD1 CASSVRGGDREFF TGTGCCAGCAGTGTCAGAGGAGGGGACAGGGAGTTCTTC
15 TRBJ2-2 TRBV5-1 - TRBD1 CASSSDRVDTGELFF TGCGCCAGCAGCTCTGACAGGGTCGACACCGGGGAGCTGTTTTTT
16 TRBJ2-7 TRBV4-3 - TRBD2 CASSQLAGVPTYEQYF TGCGCCAGCAGCCAACTAGCGGGAGTACCTACCTACGAGCAGTACTTC
14 TRBJ1-1 TRBV4-1 - - CASSQDQENTEAFF TGCGCCAGCAGCCAAGATCAGGAAAACACTGAAGCTTTCTTT
15 TRBJ2-5 TRBV6-1 - - CASSVFRQAQETQYF TGTGCCAGCAGTGTTTTTAGACAGGCACAAGAGACCCAGTACTTC
14 TRBJ2-5 TRBV29-1 - TRBD2 CSVEGRGAQETQYF TGCAGCGTTGAGGGGAGGGGCGCCCAAGAGACCCAGTACTTC
16 TRBJ1-1 TRBV7-9 - - CASSSPGAGAVVKAFF TGTGCCAGCAGCTCCCCCGGGGCAGGGGCTGTCGTGAAAGCTTTCTTT
14 TRBJ2-7 TRBV28 once - CASMESGRSYEQYF TGTGCCAGCATGGAAAGCGGGCGCTCCTACGAGCAGTACTTC
14 TRBJ1-1 TRBV10-1 - - CASSFRGEGTEAFF TGCGCCAGCAGCTTCAGGGGAGAGGGCACTGAAGCTTTCTTT
15 TRBJ2-7 TRBV5-6 - - CASSPVDSNTYEQYF TGTGCCAGCAGCCCGGTGGACAGCAACACCTACGAGCAGTACTTC
14 TRBJ1-3 TRBV30 - TRBD1 CAWRVTGGRNTIYF TGTGCCTGGAGAGTCACAGGGGGGAGAAACACCATATATTTT
14 TRBJ2-7 TRBV6-5 - - CASSYARWHDEQYF TGTGCCAGCAGTTACGCTCGCTGGCACGACGAGCAGTACTTC
14 TRBJ1-3 TRBV5-1 - TRBD1 CASSGTGDGNTIYF TGCGCCAGCAGCGGGACAGGGGACGGAAACACCATATATTTT
13 TRBJ1-2 TRBV5-6 - - CASSLQGFYGYTF TGTGCCAGCAGCTTGCAGGGATTCTATGGCTACACCTTC
15 TRBJ1-2 TRBV11-1 - - CASSLLAPGKGGYTF TGTGCCAGCAGCTTGTTGGCCCCAGGGAAGGGTGGCTACACCTTC
11 TRBJ1-1 TRBV20-1 few - CSAPVSTEAFF TGCAGTGCCCCTGTTAGCACTGAAGCTTTCTTT
12 TRBJ1-1 TRBV19 - - CASRLGGREAFF TGTGCCAGTAGGCTAGGGGGTCGCGAAGCTTTCTTT
15 TRBJ2-7 TRBV10-2 - - CASSESGGGSYEQYF TGCGCCAGCAGTGAGTCTGGGGGAGGCTCCTACGAGCAGTACTTC
14 TRBJ1-2 TRBV5-6 once - CASSLWGVGYGYTF TGTGCCAGCAGCTTGTGGGGGGTCGGCTATGGCTACACCTTC
18 TRBJ2-1 TRBV4-3 - - CASSQGLGLPGGTYEQFF TGCGCCAGCAGCCAAGGTTTGGGACTCCCCGGGGGTACCTATGAGCAGTTCTTC
16 TRBJ2-7 TRBV5-6 once TRBD1 CASSSFNRQGANEQYF TGTGCCAGCAGCTCGTTCAATAGACAGGGGGCAAACGAGCAGTACTTC
13 TRBJ2-7 TRBV6-5 - TRBD1 CASRDREFHGQYF TGTGCCAGCAGGGACAGGGAGTTTCACGGGCAGTACTTC
14 TRBJ1-2 TRBV6-6 - - CASSYSEGYYGYTF TGTGCCAGCAGTTACTCGGAGGGTTACTATGGCTACACCTTC
14 TRBJ1-1 TRBV18 once - CASSPSHSNTEAFF TGTGCCAGCTCACCAAGTCACTCGAACACTGAAGCTTTCTTT
14 TRBJ2-5 TRBV28 - TRBD1 CASSVSGGGETQYF TGTGCCAGCAGTGTCTCAGGGGGTGGTGAGACCCAGTACTTC
16 TRBJ2-2 TRBV11-3 - - CASSLDSGMYTGELFF TGTGCCAGCAGCTTAGATTCAGGGATGTACACCGGGGAGCTGTTTTTT
14 TRBJ2-7 TRBV6-6 - TRBD2 CASRLAGGNYEQYF TGTGCCAGCAGGCTAGCGGGAGGGAACTACGAGCAGTACTTC
14 TRBJ1-2 TRBV28 - - CASSQRGANYGYTF TGTGCCAGCAGCCAGCGGGGAGCTAACTATGGCTACACCTTC
11 TRBJ1-1 TRBV10-3 - - CAIQRETEAFF TGTGCCATCCAGAGGGAAACTGAAGCTTTCTTT
17 TRBJ1-4 TRBV10-3 once - CAISESAGGNDNEKLFF TGTGCCATCAGTGAGTCGGCGGGGGGCAATGATAATGAAAAACTGTTTTTT